This note documents a single T cell receptor (beta chain) sequence. The antigen is unknown. Deep was the level at which the assay was run. Data came from immunoSEQ multiplex PCR; TCRdb stores just in-frame clones and leaves some out. The sample yields about 2.4 million clones, more than 85% seen once. This specimen comes from a study of shared clonotypes between healthy human individuals. The study, taken as a whole, reports: The authors sampled blood alone, and tissue repertoires likely differ.

CDR3 length equals 15 residues. V was cut by 5 bases and J by 9 bases, with 20 bases left in between. Per germline, CDR1 SGHVS and CDR2 FQNEAQ. Material: naive CD4+ T cells from PBMCs. The subset denotes: CD45RA+ positively selected. This sequence was found in a man between 18 and 29 years old in good health. Some clones in this sample may be carry-over from other donors' samples. V is TRBV7-8 and J is TRBJ2-1; no clear D. In DNA form, the CDR3 reads TGTGCCAGCAGCGACCCCCCTCAGGCGGTTATTGAGCAGTTCTTC. It yields the protein CASSDPPQAVIEQFF.